The 21 T cell receptor beta chains reported below all come from one sample, sequenced in a study of metastatic and nonmetastatic thyroid tumors. All patients were untreated before thyroid surgery. TCRdb re-called clones via MiXCR from the PCR reads. The sample contains around 34,000 clones, under 25% of which appear only once. Specimen: tumor tissue. The origin of the receptors is a male donor with papillary thyroid cancer or a benign thyroid nodule (not recorded which). Some clones in this sample may be carry-over from other donors' samples.

Regarding this clone: The junction differs from germline at one of its ends, possibly a read error. DNA for the CDR3: TGTGCCAGCAGCCGGGACTGGGCCTATGTCTACACCTTC. Protein product: CASSRDWAYVYTF. The chain recombines TRBV7-8 with TRBJ1-2, with D maybe TRBD1 (5 bases). The CDR3 length is 13 residues. CDR1 and CDR2 from the germline V gene are SGHVS and FQNEAQ.

The V and J genes are TRBV20-1 and TRBJ2-2; D is unresolved. CDR1 is DFQATT, CDR2 SNEGSKA, per germline (reference sequence). The CDR3 covers 12 residues. Trimming removed 0 bases from V and 8 bases from J, with 7 bases in between. CDR3 protein: CSARDLSGELFF. Here the CDR3 DNA reads TGCAGTGCTAGAGATCTGTCTGGGGAGCTGTTTTTT.

As for this clone: A much larger clone differs by one base, so this may be a read error. The J gene is TRBJ2-1, the V gene TRBV18; 9 bases map to TRBD2. The germline CDR1 and CDR2 sequences are KGHSH and LQKENI. This CDR3 contains 16 residues. V lost 6 bases, J lost 2 bases, and 8 bases stayed unmatched. CDR3 amino acids: CASSRTSERTYNEQFF. CDR3 in DNA: TGTGCCAGCTCCCGGACTAGCGAGAGGACCTACAATGAGCAGTTCTTC.

This clone was found a few times. J is TRBJ2-5 and V is TRBV6-1; no definite D call. Trimming left V 7 bases short and J 0 bases short, with 3 bases between. The CDR3 is made up of 11 amino acids. Per germline, CDR1 MNHNS and CDR2 SASEGT. In nucleotides, the CDR3 is TGTGCCAGCAACGACCAAGAGACCCAGTACTTC. Protein sequence: CASNDQETQYF.

This clone is medium-sized. This chain uses TRBV28 with TRBJ2-7, with D maybe TRBD1 (6 bases). The ends were cut back, 9 bases at V and 1 base at J, with 13 bases in the middle. The CDR3 extends over 13 amino acids. In germline, CDR1 is MDHEN, CDR2 SYDVKM. CDR3 region: CASSQGKSYEQYF. The DNA of the CDR3 is TGTGCCAGTTCCCAGGGGAAATCCTACGAGCAGTACTTC.

Within the sample, this clone is medium-sized (0.01 to 0.1%). The chain joins TRBV27 to TRBJ2-7, with unresolved D. Germline V gene lookup returns CDR1 MNHEY and CDR2 SMNVEV (reference sequence). This CDR3 region has 13 residues. V was shortened by 2 bases and J by 0 bases, with 5 bases between the two germline ends. The CDR3 is CASSLTPSYEQYF. The CDR3 coding sequence is TGTGCCAGCAGTTTAACGCCCTCCTACGAGCAGTACTTC.

This chain links TRBV11-2 with TRBJ2-5; tentative D call: TRBD2 (6 bases). The CDR3 spans 14 residues. Germline V lookup: CDR1 SGHAT, CDR2 FQNNGV. Trimming removed 1 base at V and 5 bases at J, with 11 bases between. CDR3 residues: CASSLVGGPETQYF. CDR3 bases: TGTGCCAGCAGCTTAGTGGGAGGCCCGGAGACCCAGTACTTC.

In its sample, this clone is large (0.1 to 1%). The sample holds other DNA sequences that translate to the same CDR3. The chain couples TRBV7-9 to TRBJ2-7; D gene unclear. Germline CDR1 and CDR2: SEHNR and FQNEAQ (reference sequence). V was trimmed by 5 bases and J by 0 bases, leaving 5 bases between them. The CDR3 is 12 amino acids. CDR3 sequence reads: CASSPTSYEQYF. DNA of the CDR3: TGTGCCAGCAGCCCCACCTCCTACGAGCAGTACTTC.

This clone has ten or more counts. V usage is TRBV30 and J usage is TRBJ1-1; D is ambiguous. Between the trimmed V and J ends, which lost 2 bases and 1 base, there was a span of 8 bases. The CDR3 spans 13 residues. The germline V gene has CDR1 GTSNPN and CDR2 SVGIG (reference sequence). The CDR3 sequence: CAWSKRTNTEAFF. In DNA, the CDR3 is TGTGCCTGGAGTAAACGGACGAACACTGAAGCTTTCTTT.

This clone has ten or more counts. The chain carries TRBV10-2 and TRBJ2-3; 9 bases align to TRBD2. The CDR3 is 14 residues long. After removal of 6 bases from V and 1 base from J, the junction contained 2 bases not matched to a gene. Germline V CDR1 and CDR2: WSHSY, SAAADI. The CDR3 DNA sequence: TGCGCCAGCAGGCGGACTAGCGGCACAGATACGCAGTATTTT. Translating it yields CASRRTSGTDTQYF.

This clone was found many times. This may be a read error, as it is one base from a much larger clone. Other nucleotide sequences in the sample specify the same CDR3. This chain links TRBV18 with TRBJ2-3, with 7 bases aligning to TRBD2. Germline V lookup: CDR1 KGHSH, CDR2 LQKENI. CDR3 length equals 15 residues. The CDR3 nucleotides read TGTGCCAGCTCACCACGGGCGGGAGATCCAGATACGCAGTATTTC. It translates to CASSPRAGDPDTQYF.

This clone was observed at least ten times. The chain carries TRBV15 and TRBJ2-5; a possible D gene is TRBD2 (6 bases). The CDR3 totals 15 residues. Germline lookup yields CDR1 LNHNV and CDR2 YYDKDF (reference sequence). Trimming removed 0 bases at V and 5 bases at J, with 13 bases between. CDR3: CATSRDSGGGETQYF. The CDR3 nucleotides read TGTGCCACCAGCAGAGATAGCGGAGGCGGTGAGACCCAGTACTTC.

This clone was counted many times. V gene TRBV20-1 combines with J gene TRBJ2-7; a possible D gene is TRBD2 (5 bases). Germline values: CDR1 DFQATT, CDR2 SNEGSKA (reference sequence). V shed 6 bases and J shed 5 bases, with 14 bases lying between them. CDR3 length: 12 amino acids. Here the CDR3 reads CSAIGLWDEQYF. In nucleotides, the CDR3 is TGCAGTGCCATCGGACTCTGGGACGAGCAGTACTTC.

A few counts support this clone. The rearrangement links TRBV20-1 to TRBJ2-2, with D unclear. Looked up from germline, CDR1 is DFQATT and CDR2 is SNEGSKA (reference sequence). Trimming removed 5 bases from V and 3 bases from J, with 7 bases in between. CDR3 length equals 12 residues. Here the CDR3 DNA reads TGCAGTGCTCCCAGTGACACCGGGGAGCTGTTTTTT. This translates into CSAPSDTGELFF.

Judged by abundance, this clone is medium-sized (0.01 to 0.1%). V usage is TRBV12-3 or TRBV12-4 and J usage is TRBJ2-7; 8 positions match TRBD1. The CDR3 covers 13 residues. After removal of 7 bases from V and 5 bases from J, the junction contained 7 bases not matched to a gene. The CDR3 here is CASNLQGANEQYF. The CDR3, as DNA: TGTGCCAGCAACCTCCAGGGGGCGAACGAGCAGTACTTC.

The J gene is TRBJ2-1, the V gene TRBV7-2; D remains unclear. The CDR3 consists of 14 residues. Per the germline V gene, CDR1 is SGHTA and CDR2 is FQGNSA. Trimming took 2 bases from V and 4 from J, leaving 9 bases between them. The CDR3 sequence is CASSLLSDYNEQFF. CDR3 DNA: TGTGCCAGCAGCTTATTGTCGGATTACAATGAGCAGTTCTTC.

In this sample, this clone turned up a few times. The J gene is TRBJ2-3, the V gene TRBV12-3 or TRBV12-4; D not certain. Trimming took off 1 base at V and 6 bases at J, with 8 bases between the two ends. The CDR3 runs 13 residues. The CDR3: CASSLGSGDTQYF. In nucleotides, the CDR3 is TGTGCCAGCAGTTTAGGGTCTGGGGATACGCAGTATTTT.

The V call is TRBV11-2, the J call TRBJ2-1; 7 bases are a match to TRBD2. The junction had 13 bases not matched to a gene; V was cut back by 9 bases and J by 5 bases. The CDR3 sequence is 15 residues long. Per the germline V gene, CDR1 is SGHAT and CDR2 is FQNNGV. Here the CDR3 reads CASSILLADNNEQFF. The CDR3 region has the DNA TGTGCCAGTAGTATACTGCTAGCGGATAACAATGAGCAGTTCTTC.

This clone was found many times. The chain links TRBV5-1 to TRBJ2-2; 11 bases fit TRBD1. The CDR3 is 16 residues long. From germline, CDR1 is SGHRS and CDR2 YFSETQ. J gave up 6 bases and V 0 bases, and 4 bases lay outside the gene matches. The chain's CDR3 is CASSLADRGRPGELFF. In nucleotides, the CDR3 is TGCGCCAGCAGCTTGGCGGACAGGGGGCGTCCCGGGGAGCTGTTTTTT. The variable domain in full, with the rest retrieved from reference TRBV5-1 and TRBJ2-2, is KAGVTQTPRYLIKTRGQQVTLSCSPISGHRSVSWYQQTPGQGLQFLFEYFSETQRNKGNFPGRFSGRQFSNSRSEMNVSTLELGDSALYLCASSLADRGRPGELFFGEGSRLTVL.

V gene TRBV11-2 combines with J gene TRBJ1-4, with 7 bases aligning to TRBD1. V trimming: 5 bases; J trimming: 7 bases; junction bases outside the gene matches: 7. Germline CDR1 and CDR2: SGHAT and FQNNGV. This CDR3 has 14 residues. In DNA form, the CDR3 reads TGTGCCAGCAGCCCGACAGGGAAAACTGAAAAACTGTTTTTT. Translation: CASSPTGKTEKLFF.

This clone was seen a few times. The chain uses TRBV6-2 or TRBV6-3 and TRBJ2-1; no clear D. This CDR3 spans 9 amino acids. Germline V gene sequence: CDR1 MNHEY, CDR2 SVGEGT. Trimming left V 7 bases short and J 10 bases short, with 5 bases between. The CDR3 here is CASTTEQFF. The CDR3 coding sequence is TGTGCCAGCACTACGGAGCAGTTCTTC.